This TCR beta chain comes out of a study of T cell clonality in common variable immunodeficiency. The study's findings and limits: Common variable immunodeficiency TCR beta sequences reportedly had fewer deletions and N-nucleotide insertions. Compared with controls, CVID subjects had fewer shared TCRbeta clones.

The germline V gene has CDR1 SGHVS and CDR2 FNYEAQ. This CDR3 is built from 14 residues. With V trimmed by 5 bases and J by 6 bases, 5 bases remained unmatched. Control and CVID samples contributed equal amounts of genomic DNA. Assay used: immunoSEQ multiplex PCR; TCRdb lists only in-frame clones, some missing. The profile covers 40,000 or so clones, none occurring a single time. Blood samples were heparinized, about 5 to 9 ml per donor. On this clone itself: The target antigen is unknown. The CDR3 end is not reached by the read, which stops 3 residues before it; the germline J gene fills it in.

The clonotype originates from a human donor with common variable immunodeficiency. The chain has TRBV7-6 and TRBJ2-5; TRBD1 agrees at 11 bases. Sequenced material: peripheral blood mononuclear cells. The part of the CDR3 DNA that was read is TGTGCCAGCAGCATGATGGACAGGGGGCAGACC. Residues: CASSMMDRGQT. The whole CDR3 sequence is CASSMMDRGQTQYF.